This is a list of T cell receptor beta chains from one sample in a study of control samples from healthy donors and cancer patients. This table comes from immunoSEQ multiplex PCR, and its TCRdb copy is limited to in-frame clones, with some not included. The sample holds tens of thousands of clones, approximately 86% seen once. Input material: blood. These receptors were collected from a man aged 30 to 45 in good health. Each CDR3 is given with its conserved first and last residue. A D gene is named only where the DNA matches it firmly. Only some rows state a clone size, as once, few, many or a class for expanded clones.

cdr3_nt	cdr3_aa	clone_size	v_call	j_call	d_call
TGTGCCAGCAGCGTAGCGGGGGGGTTTAAAGAGACCCAGTACTTC	CASSVAGGFKETQYF	.	TRBV9	TRBJ2-5	TRBD2
TGTGCCAGCAGCCACTATAGCGGGGAAACAGATACGCAGTATTTT	CASSHYSGETDTQYF	.	TRBV11-3	TRBJ2-3	TRBD2
TGTGCCAGCAGTTTAAATTTCCGGGGGTGGGCCTACGAGCAGTACTTC	CASSLNFRGWAYEQYF	.	TRBV28	TRBJ2-7	.
TGTGCCAGCAGCGGGGGACAGGCGTGGACAGATACGCAGTATTTT	CASSGGQAWTDTQYF	once	TRBV5-6	TRBJ2-3	TRBD1
TGTGCCAGCACCCCATGGGGGGATCAGCCCCAGCATTTT	CASTPWGDQPQHF	.	TRBV12-3/TRBV12-4	TRBJ1-5	.
TGTGCCAGCTCACCAGCGGGACCGCATGGCGAGCAGTACTTC	CASSPAGPHGEQYF	.	TRBV18	TRBJ2-7	.
TGTGCCAGTAGTAGGACGGGACAGGGGACTAGCACAGATACGCAGTATTTT	CASSRTGQGTSTDTQYF	.	TRBV19	TRBJ2-3	TRBD1
TGTGCCAGTAGGAGACGAACGGAACATAGTAATCAGCCCCAGCATTTT	CASRRRTEHSNQPQHF	.	TRBV19	TRBJ1-5	.
TGTGCCAGCTCACCACGCTCGACGCCCATGAACACTGAAGCTTTCTTT	CASSPRSTPMNTEAFF	once	TRBV18	TRBJ1-1	.
TGTGCCAGCAGTGAAGGGTCCGGGACAGGTACTTTCTTT	CASSEGSGTGTFF	.	TRBV6-1	TRBJ1-1	TRBD1
TGCAGCGTTGAATCGGCTAGTGTCACCGGGGAGCTGTTTTTT	CSVESASVTGELFF	.	TRBV29-1	TRBJ2-2	.
TGTGCCAGCAGCCAGCCCCAGGGTCGGTACGAGCAGTACTTC	CASSQPQGRYEQYF	once	TRBV14	TRBJ2-7	.
TGCGCCAGCAGCTTGCGGGGGAGGGGACAAGAGACCCAGTACTTC	CASSLRGRGQETQYF	.	TRBV5-1	TRBJ2-5	TRBD2
TGTGCCAGCAGTTTGAGGTCCTCTGGAAGCTACACCTTC	CASSLRSSGSYTF	.	TRBV12-3/TRBV12-4	TRBJ1-2	.
TGTGCCAGCAGTTACTCGGAGGGGGCGGGTCAGCCCCAGCATTTT	CASSYSEGAGQPQHF	.	TRBV6-5	TRBJ1-5	TRBD1
TGTGCCACCTTAACAATGGGGACAGGGGAAGCGTCACCCCTCCACTTT	CATLTMGTGEASPLHF	once	TRBV15	TRBJ1-6	TRBD1
TGTGCCAGCAGGGAAACAGCTGCTACTGGAAACACCATATATTTT	CASRETAATGNTIYF	.	TRBV6-4	TRBJ1-3	.
TGTGCCAGCAGCTTCCAGGGAGGAGTTCAGCCCCAGCATTTT	CASSFQGGVQPQHF	.	TRBV5-6	TRBJ1-5	.
TGTGCCACCAGCAGGGACAGGGGGTTAGGGCAGCCCCAGCATTTT	CATSRDRGLGQPQHF	once	TRBV15	TRBJ1-5	TRBD1
TGTGCCAGCAGTCCGACAGGGATCAATCAGCCCCAGCATTTT	CASSPTGINQPQHF	.	TRBV27	TRBJ1-5	TRBD1
TGTGCCAGCAGCTTAAGGGGGGGATTAGGGGAGAGCACTGAAGCTTTCTTT	CASSLRGGLGESTEAFF	.	TRBV13	TRBJ1-1	.
TGTGCCAGCAGCTTGAAAGGGGGACGGCAGGGCAGATCACCCCTCCACTTT	CASSLKGGRQGRSPLHF	.	TRBV5-5	TRBJ1-6	.
TGCAGCGTAAGGGACGTCGAAGGAGAGCAGTACTTC	CSVRDVEGEQYF	many	TRBV29-1	TRBJ2-7	.
TGTGCCAGCGGCCTTGAATCCTATAATTCACCCCTCCACTTT	CASGLESYNSPLHF	.	TRBV27	TRBJ1-6	.
TGTGCCAGCAGCCCGACGGCGTCCTACGAGCAGTACTTC	CASSPTASYEQYF	once	TRBV7-2	TRBJ2-7	.
TGTGCCAGCACCAAGGGTCCAGATACGCAGTATTTT	CASTKGPDTQYF	.	TRBV28	TRBJ2-3	.
TGTGCCAGCAGCTTAAACCAGGAGAGATTCTTC	CASSLNQERFF	.	TRBV7-2	TRBJ2-1	.
TGTGCCAGCAGAAAACCGGGCGACATTCAGTACTTC	CASRKPGDIQYF	.	TRBV6-5	TRBJ2-4	.
TGTGCCAGCAGCTTCGGGACAGGGGACGATGAGCAGTTCTTC	CASSFGTGDDEQFF	.	TRBV13	TRBJ2-1	TRBD1
TGTGCCTGGAGTAGACAGGGTGGCAGCAATCAGCCCCAGCATTTT	CAWSRQGGSNQPQHF	.	TRBV30	TRBJ1-5	TRBD1
TGTGCCAGCACCCCGGGAATAGCGGGAAACAATGAGCAGTTCTTC	CASTPGIAGNNEQFF	.	TRBV6-6	TRBJ2-1	TRBD2
TGTGCCAGTAGTTTTAGTTCTGGGCGAAACACCATATATTTT	CASSFSSGRNTIYF	.	TRBV19	TRBJ1-3	.
TGTGCCAGCAGCTTGGCATCGACAAAGAGGGGGAACACTGAAGCTTTCTTT	CASSLASTKRGNTEAFF	.	TRBV5-4	TRBJ1-1	.
TGTGCCAGCAGTGAACAGCGGGGGGCTTGGAATGAGCAGTTCTTC	CASSEQRGAWNEQFF	.	TRBV6-1	TRBJ2-1	TRBD2
TGTGCCAGCAGTGAGGCCGGGACAGGAAATGAAAAACTGTTTTTT	CASSEAGTGNEKLFF	.	TRBV2	TRBJ1-4	TRBD1
TGTGCCTGGAGTCACAGGGTCGCTGAAGCTTTCTTT	CAWSHRVAEAFF	.	TRBV30	TRBJ1-1	.
TGTGCCGCCGGGGAAGACGGGGGGAAAGCCGATGAGCAGTTCTTC	CAAGEDGGKADEQFF	.	TRBV10-3	TRBJ2-1	TRBD2
TGCGCCAGCAGCTTCCAGGGCGATGAGCAGTTCTTC	CASSFQGDEQFF	.	TRBV5-1	TRBJ2-1	.
TGTGCCAGCAGCACCAGCGGGGGGGCCCACAATGAGCAGTTCTTC	CASSTSGGAHNEQFF	.	TRBV2	TRBJ2-1	TRBD2
TGTGCCAGCAGCTTACTCAGAGGGACGGAGCAGTTCTTC	CASSLLRGTEQFF	.	TRBV7-3	TRBJ2-1	.
TGTGCCAGTAGTGCGAGGGAACGGGGGGCACGAGAGCAGTTCTTC	CASSARERGAREQFF	.	TRBV19	TRBJ2-1	.
TGTGCCAGCAGTTCACGGACTAGCGGGGGCCCTCAGGAGCAGTACTTC	CASSSRTSGGPQEQYF	few	TRBV6-5	TRBJ2-7	TRBD2
TGTGCCAGCAGCTTAGCAGAAAACTATGGCTACACCTTC	CASSLAENYGYTF	.	TRBV11-1	TRBJ1-2	.